The T cell receptor (beta chain) described here comes from a study of vaccination effects on CD4 cells after COVID-19. Whole-study findings and limits: Healthy vaccinees' vaccine-induced clones included only 1 of 255 cross-reacting with common cold coronaviruses. No early post-infection timepoints were available in the study, which also included few convalescent patients.

Expansion with viral peptide pools was applied to antigen-specific CD4+ T cells by the ViraFEST assay prior to sequencing. Investigators separated out CD4+ T cells once around nine days of culture had passed. In the vaccine recipients, nucleocapsid antibodies were negative and there was no prior SARS-CoV-2 infection. IL-2 at 9 to 10 IU/ml and peptides at around 10 ug/ml were added to cultured PBMC, about 1.8 million per well. Half-medium changes using IL-2 medium occurred on days 3 and 7. As to this clone: What it binds is not known.

The table came from immunoSEQ multiplex PCR; TCRdb's copy has only in-frame clones and leaves some out. This sample yields about 20,000 clones, of which under 75% are seen a single time; approximately 9.1% belongs to the top ten. The CDR3 totals 14 residues. CDR1 SGHRS and CDR2 YFSETQ come from the germline V gene. V shed 6 bases and J shed 2 bases, with 9 bases lying between them. Sample: CD4+ T cells from PBMCs cultured with HCoV-NL63 spike peptides, taken before COVID-19 vaccination. The genes are TRBV5-1 and TRBJ2-6; D is perhaps TRBD2 (6 bases). The source is a human donor who received a COVID-19 vaccine. The CDR3 DNA follows: TGCGCCAGCATGGAGGGAACTGGGGCCAACGTCCTGACTTTC. Translation: CASMEGTGANVLTF.